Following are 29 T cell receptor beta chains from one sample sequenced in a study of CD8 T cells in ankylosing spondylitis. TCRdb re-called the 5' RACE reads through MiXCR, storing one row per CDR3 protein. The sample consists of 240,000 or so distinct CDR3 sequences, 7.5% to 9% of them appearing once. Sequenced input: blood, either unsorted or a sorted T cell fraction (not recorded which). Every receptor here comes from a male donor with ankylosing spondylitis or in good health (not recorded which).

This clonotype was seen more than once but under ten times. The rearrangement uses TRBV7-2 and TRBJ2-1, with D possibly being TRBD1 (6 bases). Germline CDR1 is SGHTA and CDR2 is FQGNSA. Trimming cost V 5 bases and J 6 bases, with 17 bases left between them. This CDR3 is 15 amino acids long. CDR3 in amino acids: CASSLHRALRNEQFF. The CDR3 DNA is TGTGCCAGCAGCCTCCACAGGGCTCTTCGCAATGAGCAGTTCTTC.

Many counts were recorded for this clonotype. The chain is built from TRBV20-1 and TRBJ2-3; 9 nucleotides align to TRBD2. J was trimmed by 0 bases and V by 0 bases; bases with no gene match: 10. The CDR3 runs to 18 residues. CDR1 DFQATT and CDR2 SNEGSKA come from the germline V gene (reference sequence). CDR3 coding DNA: TGCAGTGCTAGAGATCCTCAAGGCGGGGGGGCGAGCACAGATACGCAGTATTTT. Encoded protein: CSARDPQGGGASTDTQYF.

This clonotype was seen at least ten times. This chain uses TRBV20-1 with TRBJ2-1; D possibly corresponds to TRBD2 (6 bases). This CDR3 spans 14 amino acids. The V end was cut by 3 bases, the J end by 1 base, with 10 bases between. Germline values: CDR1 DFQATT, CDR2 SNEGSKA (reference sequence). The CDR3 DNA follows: TGCAGTGCTAGCCGGCGGGGTTCCTACAATGAGCAGTTCTTC. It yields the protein CSASRRGSYNEQFF.

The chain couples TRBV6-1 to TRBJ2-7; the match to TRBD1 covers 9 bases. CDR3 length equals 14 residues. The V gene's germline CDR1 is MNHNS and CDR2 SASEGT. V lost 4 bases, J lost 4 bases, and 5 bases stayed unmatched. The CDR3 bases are TGTGCCAGCAGTGGGGACAGGGTCGGATACGAGCAGTACTTC. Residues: CASSGDRVGYEQYF.

The CDR3, as DNA: TGTGCCAGCAGCCCCGTAGGCGGCACCATATATTTT. Its translation is CASSPVGGTIYF. The chain has TRBV7-2 and TRBJ1-3; D gene uncertain. V shed 5 bases and J shed 9 bases, with 11 bases lying between them. The CDR3 length is 12 residues. The germline CDR1 and CDR2 sequences are SGHTA and FQGNSA.

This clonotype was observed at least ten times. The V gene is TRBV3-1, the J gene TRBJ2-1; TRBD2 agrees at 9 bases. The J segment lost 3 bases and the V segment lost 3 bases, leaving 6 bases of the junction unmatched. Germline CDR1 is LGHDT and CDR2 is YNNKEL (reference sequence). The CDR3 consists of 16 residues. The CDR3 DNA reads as TGTGCCAGCAGCCAGGTTAGCGGGAGAGGCTACAATGAGCAGTTCTTC. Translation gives CASSQVSGRGYNEQFF.

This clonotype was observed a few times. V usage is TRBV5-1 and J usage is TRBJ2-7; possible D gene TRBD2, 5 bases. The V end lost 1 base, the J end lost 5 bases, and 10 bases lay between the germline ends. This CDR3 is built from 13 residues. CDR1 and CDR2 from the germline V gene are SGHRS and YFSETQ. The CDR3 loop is CASSLTPEDEQYF. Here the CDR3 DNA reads TGCGCCAGCAGCTTGACCCCGGAGGACGAGCAGTACTTC. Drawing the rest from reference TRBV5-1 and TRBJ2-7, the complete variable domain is KAGVTQTPRYLIKTRGQQVTLSCSPISGHRSVSWYQQTPGQGLQFLFEYFSETQRNKGNFPGRFSGRQFSNSRSEMNVSTLELGDSALYLCASSLTPEDEQYFGPGTRLTVT.

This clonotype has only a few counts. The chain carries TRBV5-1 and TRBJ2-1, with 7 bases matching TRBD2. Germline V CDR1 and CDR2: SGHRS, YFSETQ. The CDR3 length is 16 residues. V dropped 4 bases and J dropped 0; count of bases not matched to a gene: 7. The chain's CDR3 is CASSQGLPSSYNEQFF. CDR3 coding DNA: TGCGCCAGCAGCCAGGGACTACCCAGCTCCTACAATGAGCAGTTCTTC.

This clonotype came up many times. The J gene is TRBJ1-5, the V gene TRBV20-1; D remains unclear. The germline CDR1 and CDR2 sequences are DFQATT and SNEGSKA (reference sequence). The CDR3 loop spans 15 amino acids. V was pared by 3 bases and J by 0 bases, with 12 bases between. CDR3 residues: CSASYGPYSNQPQHF. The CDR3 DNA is TGCAGTGCTAGTTACGGCCCTTATAGCAATCAGCCCCAGCATTTT.

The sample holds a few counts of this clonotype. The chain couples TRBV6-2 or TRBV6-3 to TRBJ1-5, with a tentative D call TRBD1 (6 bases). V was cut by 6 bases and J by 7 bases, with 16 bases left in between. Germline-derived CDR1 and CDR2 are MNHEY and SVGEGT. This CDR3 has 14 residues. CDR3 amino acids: CASRESTGTQPQHF. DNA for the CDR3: TGTGCCAGCAGAGAGTCCACAGGGACCCAGCCCCAGCATTTT.

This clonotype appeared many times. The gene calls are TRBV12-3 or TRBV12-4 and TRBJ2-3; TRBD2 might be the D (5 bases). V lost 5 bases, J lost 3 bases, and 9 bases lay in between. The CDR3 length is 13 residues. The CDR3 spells CASSSGGTDTQYF. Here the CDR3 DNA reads TGTGCCAGCAGTAGCGGAGGAACAGATACGCAGTATTTT.

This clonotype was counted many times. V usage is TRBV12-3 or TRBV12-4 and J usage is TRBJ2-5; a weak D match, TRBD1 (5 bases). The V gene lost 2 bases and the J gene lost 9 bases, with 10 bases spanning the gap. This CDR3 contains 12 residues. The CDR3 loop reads CASSLTGTAQYF. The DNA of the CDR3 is TGTGCCAGCAGTTTAACAGGAACGGCCCAGTACTTC.

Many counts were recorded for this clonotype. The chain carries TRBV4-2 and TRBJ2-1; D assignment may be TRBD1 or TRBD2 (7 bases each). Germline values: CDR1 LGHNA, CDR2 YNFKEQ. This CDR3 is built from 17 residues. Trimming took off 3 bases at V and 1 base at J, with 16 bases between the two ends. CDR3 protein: CASSQWGGGPSYNEQFF. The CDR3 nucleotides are TGTGCCAGCAGCCAGTGGGGAGGGGGCCCTTCCTACAATGAGCAGTTCTTC.

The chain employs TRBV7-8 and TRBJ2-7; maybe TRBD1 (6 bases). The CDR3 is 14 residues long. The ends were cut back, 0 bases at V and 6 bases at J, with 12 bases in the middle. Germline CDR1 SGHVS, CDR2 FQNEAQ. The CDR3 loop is CASSLARQAGEQYF. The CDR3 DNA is TGTGCCAGCAGCTTAGCTCGACAGGCTGGCGAGCAGTACTTC. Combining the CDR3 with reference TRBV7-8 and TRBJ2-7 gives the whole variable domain GAGVSQSPRYKVAKRGQDVALRCDPISGHVSLFWYQQALGQGPEFLTYFQNEAQLDKSGLPSDRFFAERPEGSVSTLKIQRTQQEDSAVYLCASSLARQAGEQYFGPGTRLTVT.

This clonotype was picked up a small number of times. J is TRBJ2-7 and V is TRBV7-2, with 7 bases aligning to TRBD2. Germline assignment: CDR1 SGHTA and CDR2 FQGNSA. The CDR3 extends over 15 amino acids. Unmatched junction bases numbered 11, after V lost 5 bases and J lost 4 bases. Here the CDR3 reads CASSPPGTTTYEQYF. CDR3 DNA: TGTGCCAGCAGCCCGCCCGGGACTACCACTTACGAGCAGTACTTC.

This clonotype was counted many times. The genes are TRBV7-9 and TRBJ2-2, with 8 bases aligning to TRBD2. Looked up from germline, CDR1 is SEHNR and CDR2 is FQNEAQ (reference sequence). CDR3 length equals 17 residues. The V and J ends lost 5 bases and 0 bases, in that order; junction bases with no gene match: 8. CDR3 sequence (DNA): TGTGCCAGCAGCCCGAGGGGGACTAGTGCGAACACCGGGGAGCTGTTTTTT. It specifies CASSPRGTSANTGELFF. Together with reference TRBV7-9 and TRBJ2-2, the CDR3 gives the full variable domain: DTGVSQNPRHKITKRGQNVTFRCDPISEHNRLYWYRQTLGQGPEFLTYFQNEAQLEKSRLLSDRFSAERPKGSFSTLEIQRTEQGDSAMYLCASSPRGTSANTGELFFGEGSRLTVL.

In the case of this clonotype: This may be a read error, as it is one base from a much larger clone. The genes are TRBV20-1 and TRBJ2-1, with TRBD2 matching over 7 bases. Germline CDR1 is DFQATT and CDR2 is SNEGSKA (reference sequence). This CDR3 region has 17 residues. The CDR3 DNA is TGCTGTGCTAGAGATCATCTTAGGGAGGGCCTATGGAATGAGCAGTTCTTC. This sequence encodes CCARDHLREGLWNEQFF.

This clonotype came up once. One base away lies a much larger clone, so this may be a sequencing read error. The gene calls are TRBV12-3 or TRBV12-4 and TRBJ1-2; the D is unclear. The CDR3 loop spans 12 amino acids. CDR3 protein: CASSLQIYGYIF. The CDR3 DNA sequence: TGTGCCAGCAGTTTACAGATCTATGGCTACATCTTC.

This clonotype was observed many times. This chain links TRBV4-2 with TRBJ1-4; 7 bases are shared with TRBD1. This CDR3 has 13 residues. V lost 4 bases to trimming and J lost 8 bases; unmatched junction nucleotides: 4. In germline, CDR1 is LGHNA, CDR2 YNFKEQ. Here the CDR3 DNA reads TGTGCCAGCAGCCCCCCGGACAGGGAAAAACTGTTTTTT. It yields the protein CASSPPDREKLFF.

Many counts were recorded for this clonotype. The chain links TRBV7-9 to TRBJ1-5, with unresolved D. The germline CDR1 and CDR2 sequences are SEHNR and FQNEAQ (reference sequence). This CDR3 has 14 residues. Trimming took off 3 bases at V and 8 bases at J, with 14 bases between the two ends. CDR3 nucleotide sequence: TGTGCCAGCAGCTTGTATGGCCCTTCGGAGCCCCAGCATTTT. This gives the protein CASSLYGPSEPQHF.

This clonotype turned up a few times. The CDR3 DNA is TGTGCCAGCTCACCTGGACTAGCGGCGAACACCGGGGAGCTGTTTTTT. Amino acid sequence: CASSPGLAANTGELFF. This chain uses TRBV18 with TRBJ2-2, with 10 bases aligning to TRBD2. After removal of 3 bases from V and 0 bases from J, the junction contained 1 base not matched to a gene. The CDR3 is made up of 16 amino acids. CDR1 KGHSH and CDR2 LQKENI come from the germline V gene.

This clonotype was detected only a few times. The CDR3 reads CASTFSGQGKTYEQYF. Written as DNA, the CDR3 is TGTGCCAGCACCTTCTCCGGCCAGGGAAAAACCTACGAGCAGTACTTC. J is TRBJ2-7 and V is TRBV12-3 or TRBV12-4, with D maybe TRBD1 (5 bases). The CDR3 runs to 16 residues. The V end was cut by 7 bases, the J end by 2 bases, with 21 bases between.

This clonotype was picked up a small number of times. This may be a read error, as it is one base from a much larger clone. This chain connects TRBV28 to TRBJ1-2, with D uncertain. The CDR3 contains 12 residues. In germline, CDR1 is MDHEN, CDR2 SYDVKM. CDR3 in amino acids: CASSPTNYGSTF. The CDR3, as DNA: TGTGCCAGCAGCCCCACTAACTATGGCTCCACCTTC.

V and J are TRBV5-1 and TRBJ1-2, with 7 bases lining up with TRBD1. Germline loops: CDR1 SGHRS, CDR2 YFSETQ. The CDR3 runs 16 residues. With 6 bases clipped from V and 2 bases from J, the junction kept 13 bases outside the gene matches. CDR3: CASTDRAGTPNYGYTF. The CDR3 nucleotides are TGCGCCAGCACCGACAGGGCGGGCACCCCAAACTATGGCTACACCTTC.

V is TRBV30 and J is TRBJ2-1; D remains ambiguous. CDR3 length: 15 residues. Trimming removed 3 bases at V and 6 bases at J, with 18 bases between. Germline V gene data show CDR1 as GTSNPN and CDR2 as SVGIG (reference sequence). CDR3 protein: CAWRPTRWDSNEQFF. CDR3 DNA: TGTGCCTGGAGACCGACCCGATGGGATTCCAATGAGCAGTTCTTC. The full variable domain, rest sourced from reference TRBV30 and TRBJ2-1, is SQTIHQWPATLVQPVGSPLSLECTVEGTSNPNLYWYRQAAGRGLQLLFYSVGIGQISSEVPQNLSASRPQDRQFILSSKKLLLSDSGFYLCAWRPTRWDSNEQFFGPGTRLTVL.

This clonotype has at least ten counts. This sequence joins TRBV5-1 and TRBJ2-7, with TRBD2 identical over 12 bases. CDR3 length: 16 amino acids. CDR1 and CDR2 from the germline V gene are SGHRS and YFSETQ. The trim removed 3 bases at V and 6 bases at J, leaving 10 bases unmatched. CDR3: CASSSFGLAGGSEQYF. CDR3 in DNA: TGCGCCAGCAGCTCCTTCGGGCTAGCGGGAGGGAGCGAGCAGTACTTC.

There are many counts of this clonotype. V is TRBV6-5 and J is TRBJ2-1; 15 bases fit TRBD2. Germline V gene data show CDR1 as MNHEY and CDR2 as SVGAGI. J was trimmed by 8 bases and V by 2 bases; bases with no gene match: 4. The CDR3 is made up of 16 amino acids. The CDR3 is CASSYIGTSGRYEQFF. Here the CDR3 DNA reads TGTGCCAGCAGTTACATTGGGACTAGCGGGAGGTATGAGCAGTTCTTC.

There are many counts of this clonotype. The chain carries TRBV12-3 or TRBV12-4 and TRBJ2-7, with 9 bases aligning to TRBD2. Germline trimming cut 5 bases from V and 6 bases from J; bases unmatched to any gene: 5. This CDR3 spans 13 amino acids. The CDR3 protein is CASSPGLAFEQYF. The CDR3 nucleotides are TGTGCCAGCAGTCCAGGACTAGCGTTCGAGCAGTACTTC.

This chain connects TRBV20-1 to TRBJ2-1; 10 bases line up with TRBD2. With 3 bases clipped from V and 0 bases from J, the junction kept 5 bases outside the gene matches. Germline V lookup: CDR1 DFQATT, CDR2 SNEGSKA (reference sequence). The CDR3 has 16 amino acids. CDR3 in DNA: TGCAGTGCTAGTGCTAGCGGGGGCAGCTCCTACAATGAGCAGTTCTTC. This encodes CSASASGGSSYNEQFF.